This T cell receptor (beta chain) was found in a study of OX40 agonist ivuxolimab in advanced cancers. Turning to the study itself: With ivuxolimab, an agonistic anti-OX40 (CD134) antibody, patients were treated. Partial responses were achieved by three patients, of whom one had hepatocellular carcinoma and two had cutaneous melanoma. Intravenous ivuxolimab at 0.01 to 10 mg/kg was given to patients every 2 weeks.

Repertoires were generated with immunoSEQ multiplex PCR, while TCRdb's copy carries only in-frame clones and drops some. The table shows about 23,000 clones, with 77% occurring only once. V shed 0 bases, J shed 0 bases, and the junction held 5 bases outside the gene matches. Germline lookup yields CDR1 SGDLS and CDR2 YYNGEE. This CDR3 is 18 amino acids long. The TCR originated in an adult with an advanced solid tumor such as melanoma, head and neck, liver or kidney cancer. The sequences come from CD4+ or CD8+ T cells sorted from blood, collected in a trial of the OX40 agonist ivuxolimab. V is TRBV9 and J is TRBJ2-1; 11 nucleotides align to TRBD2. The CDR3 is CASSVETSGVSSYNEQFF. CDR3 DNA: TGTGCCAGCAGCGTAGAGACTAGCGGGGTTTCCTCCTACAATGAGCAGTTCTTC.